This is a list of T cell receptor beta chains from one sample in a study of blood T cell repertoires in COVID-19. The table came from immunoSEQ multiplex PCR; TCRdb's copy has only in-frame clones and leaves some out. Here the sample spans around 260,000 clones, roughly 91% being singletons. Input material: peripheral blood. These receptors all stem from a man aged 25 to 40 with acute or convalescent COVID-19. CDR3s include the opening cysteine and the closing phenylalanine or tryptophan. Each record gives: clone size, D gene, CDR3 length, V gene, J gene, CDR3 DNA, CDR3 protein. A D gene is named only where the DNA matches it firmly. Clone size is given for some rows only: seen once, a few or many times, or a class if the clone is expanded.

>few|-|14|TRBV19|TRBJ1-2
TGTGCCAGTAGTATAAAGGGGCTTGACTATGGCTACACCTTC
CASSIKGLDYGYTF
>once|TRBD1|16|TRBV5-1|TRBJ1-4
TGCGCCAGCAGCTCGGATTACAGGGGTTCAAGAGAAAAACTGTTTTTT
CASSSDYRGSREKLFF
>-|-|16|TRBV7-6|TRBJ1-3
TGTGCCAGCAGCTTATCAACACCCGACTCTGGAAACACCATATATTTT
CASSLSTPDSGNTIYF
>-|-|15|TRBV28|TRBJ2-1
TGTGCCAGTAGAATCCGGACAAAACCCTACAATGAGCAGTTCTTC
CASRIRTKPYNEQFF
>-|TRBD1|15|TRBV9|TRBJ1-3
TGTGCCAGCAGCTCACGACAGGGGGATCGAAACACCATATATTTT
CASSSRQGDRNTIYF
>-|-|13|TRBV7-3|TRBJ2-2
TGTGCCAGCAGCCTTGGACAGACCGGGGAGCTGTTTTTT
CASSLGQTGELFF
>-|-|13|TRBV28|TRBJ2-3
TGTGCCAGCAACCCGGGACTTACAGATACGCAGTATTTT
CASNPGLTDTQYF
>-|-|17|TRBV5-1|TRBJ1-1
TGCGCCAGCAGCTACAAAGACCCGTATGTAGCTAACACTGAAGCTTTCTTT
CASSYKDPYVANTEAFF
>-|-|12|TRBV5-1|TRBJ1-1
TGCGCCAGCAGCTTGACAGGAACTGAAGCTTTCTTT
CASSLTGTEAFF
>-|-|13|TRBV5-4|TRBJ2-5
TGTGCCAGCAGCTTCGAGGGAGAGGAGACCCAGTACTTC
CASSFEGEETQYF
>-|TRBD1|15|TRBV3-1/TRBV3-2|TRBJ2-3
TGTGCCAGCAGCCCTCGGGACAGGGAAAGAGATACGCAGTATTTT
CASSPRDRERDTQYF
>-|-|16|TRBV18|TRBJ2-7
TGTGCCAGCTCACCGGGGCACAAGAGTCCCTCCTACGAGCAGTACTTC
CASSPGHKSPSYEQYF
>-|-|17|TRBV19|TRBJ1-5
TGTGCCAGTAGTACAGGGTCAGCAGGGGCAGGTAATCAGCCCCAGCATTTT
CASSTGSAGAGNQPQHF
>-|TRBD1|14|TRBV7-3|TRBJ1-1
TGTGCCAGCAGCCCAGGGGGCGCGAACACTGAAGCTTTCTTT
CASSPGGANTEAFF
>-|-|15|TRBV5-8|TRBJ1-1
TGTGCCAGCAGCTTGGGGCGGGGCTGGGACACTGAAGCTTTCTTT
CASSLGRGWDTEAFF
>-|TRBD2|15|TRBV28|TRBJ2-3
TGTGCCAGCAGTTTTCTCGGCGGGGGGAAAGATACGCAGTATTTT
CASSFLGGGKDTQYF
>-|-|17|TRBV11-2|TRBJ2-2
TGTGCCAGCAGCTTAGGTCCGCCAGCGTCGAACACCGGGGAGCTGTTTTTT
CASSLGPPASNTGELFF
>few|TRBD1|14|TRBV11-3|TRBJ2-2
TGTGCCAGCAGCTTGGGGACAGGGACCGGGGAGCTGTTTTTT
CASSLGTGTGELFF
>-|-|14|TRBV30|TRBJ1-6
TGTGCCTGGAGTAGGGACTTAGGCCCCTCACCCCTCCACTTT
CAWSRDLGPSPLHF
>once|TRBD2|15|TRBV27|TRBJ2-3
TGTGCCAGCAGTTCACCCGGGAGGGCCGCAGATACGCAGTATTTT
CASSSPGRAADTQYF
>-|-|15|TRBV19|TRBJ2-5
TGTGCCAGTAGTATAGCTGTGGCCAACCAAGAGACCCAGTACTTC
CASSIAVANQETQYF
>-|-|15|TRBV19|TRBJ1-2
TGTGCCAGTAGACTCACAGACGGGGGATACTATGGCTACACCTTC
CASRLTDGGYYGYTF
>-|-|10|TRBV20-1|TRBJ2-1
TGCAGTGCGGCTAGTTTTGAGCAGTTCTTC
CSAASFEQFF
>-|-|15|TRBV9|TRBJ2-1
TGTGCCAGCAGCGTAGACAGCGGTCTCTACAATGAGCAGTTCTTC
CASSVDSGLYNEQFF
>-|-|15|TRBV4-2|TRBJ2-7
TGTGCCAGCAGCCAAGATGGGGCAGGGATCAACGAGCAGTACTTC
CASSQDGAGINEQYF
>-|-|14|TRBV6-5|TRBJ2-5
TGTGCCAGCAGTTACTCATCTGTGAGAGAGACCCAGTACTTC
CASSYSSVRETQYF
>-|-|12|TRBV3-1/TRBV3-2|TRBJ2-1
TGTGCCAGCAGCCATCATCCCATGGAGCAGTTCTTC
CASSHHPMEQFF
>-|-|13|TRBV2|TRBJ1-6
TGTGCCAGCAGTGAGGAGGTAAATTCACCCCTCCACTTT
CASSEEVNSPLHF
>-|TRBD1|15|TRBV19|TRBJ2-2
TGTGCCACCGGGACAGGGGCTACGAACACCGGGGAGCTGTTTTTT
CATGTGATNTGELFF
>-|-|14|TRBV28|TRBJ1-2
TGTGCCAGCAGTTTATGGGACACTCTCTGGGGCTACACCTTC
CASSLWDTLWGYTF
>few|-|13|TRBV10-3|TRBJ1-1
TGTGCCATCAGTGAGAGAGTGAACACTGAAGCTTTCTTT
CAISERVNTEAFF
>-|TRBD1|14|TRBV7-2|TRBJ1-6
TGTGCCAGCAGCAACTGGGACAGCAATTCACCCCTCCACTTT
CASSNWDSNSPLHF
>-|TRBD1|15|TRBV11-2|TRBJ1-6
TGTGCCAGCAGCGCCAACAGGGGAAATAATTCACCCCTCCACTTT
CASSANRGNNSPLHF
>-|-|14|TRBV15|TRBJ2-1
TGTGCCACCAGCGGTTTGGGCATCTACAATGAGCAGTTCTTC
CATSGLGIYNEQFF
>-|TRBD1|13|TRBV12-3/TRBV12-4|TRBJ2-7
TGTGCCAGCAGTTCGGGACAGTCCTACGAGCAGTACTTC
CASSSGQSYEQYF
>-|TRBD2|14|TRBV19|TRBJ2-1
TGTGCCAGTAGTTACCAGCGGGGGTACAATGAGCAGTTCTTC
CASSYQRGYNEQFF
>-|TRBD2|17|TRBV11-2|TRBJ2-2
TGTGCCAGCAGCCCCACTAGCGGGGGGGCCCTGACCGGGGAGCTGTTTTTT
CASSPTSGGALTGELFF
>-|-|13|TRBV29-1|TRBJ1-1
TGCAGCGTCGTGCGGCAGCCGAACACTGAAGCTTTCTTT
CSVVRQPNTEAFF
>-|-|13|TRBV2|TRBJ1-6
TGTGCCAGCTGGTCGGGGTCTGGTTCACCCCTCCACTTT
CASWSGSGSPLHF
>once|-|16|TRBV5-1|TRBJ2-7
TGCGCCAGCAGCTCCGGTATGAGCCAAACCTCCTACGAGCAGTACTTC
CASSSGMSQTSYEQYF
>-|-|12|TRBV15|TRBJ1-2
TGTGCCACCAGCAGACGGGGCTATGGCTACACCTTC
CATSRRGYGYTF
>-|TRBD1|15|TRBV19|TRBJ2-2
TGTGCCAGTAGTATTTACGGGACAGCCACCGGGGAGCTGTTTTTT
CASSIYGTATGELFF
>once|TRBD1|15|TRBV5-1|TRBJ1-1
TGCGCCAGCAGCTGGACAGGGGGCGGCATCACTGAAGCTTTCTTT
CASSWTGGGITEAFF
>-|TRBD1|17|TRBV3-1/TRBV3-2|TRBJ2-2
TGTGCCAGCAGCCAGTTATCAGGGGGCGATCGTGTCGGGGAGCTGTTTTTT
CASSQLSGGDRVGELFF
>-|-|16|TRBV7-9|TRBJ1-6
TGTGCCAGCTTATTGTCCGGGAGCTCCTATAATTCACCCCTCCACTTT
CASLLSGSSYNSPLHF
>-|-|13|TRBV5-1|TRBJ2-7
TGCGCCAGCAGCTTCGCCAGGTCCTACGAGCAGTACTTC
CASSFARSYEQYF
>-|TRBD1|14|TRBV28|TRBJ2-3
TGTGCCAGCAGGAACAGGGGGCCAGCAGATACGCAGTATTTT
CASRNRGPADTQYF
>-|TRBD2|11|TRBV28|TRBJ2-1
TGTGCCAGCAGTTTAGGGAGGGGAAAGTTCTTC
CASSLGRGKFF
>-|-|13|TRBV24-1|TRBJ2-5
TGTGCCACCAGTCCCAGCGGAGAGAGTACCCAGTACTTC
CATSPSGESTQYF
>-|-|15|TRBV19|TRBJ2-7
TGTGCCAGTTGGAGGGAGGAGGTGGGCTTCTACGAGCAGTACTTC
CASWREEVGFYEQYF
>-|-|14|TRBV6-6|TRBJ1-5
TGTGCCAGCAGTGAGAGACAGTCTAATCAGCCCCAGCATTTT
CASSERQSNQPQHF
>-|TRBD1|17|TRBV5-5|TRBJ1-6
TGTGCCAGCAGCCGTATACCAGGACAGGAAAGGTACTCACCCCTCCACTTT
CASSRIPGQERYSPLHF
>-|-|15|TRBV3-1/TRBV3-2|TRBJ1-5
TGTGCCAGCAGCCAAGAAAGGGGTAGCAATCAGCCCCAGCATTTT
CASSQERGSNQPQHF
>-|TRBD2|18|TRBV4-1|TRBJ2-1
TGCGCCAGCAGCCCAGGACTAGCGGGAGGCCCCCGGCACAATGAGCAGTTCTTC
CASSPGLAGGPRHNEQFF
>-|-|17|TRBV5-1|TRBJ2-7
TGCGCCAGCAGCTTGTTCCCCCGGGGGACGAGCTCCTACGAGCAGTACTTC
CASSLFPRGTSSYEQYF